This T cell receptor beta chain was recorded in a study of lymphopenia after photon versus proton radiotherapy. Data came from immunoSEQ multiplex PCR; TCRdb stores just in-frame clones and leaves some out. This table holds approximately 62,000 clones, 84% found once. This clone turned up a few times. The CDR3 consists of 15 residues. Trimming removed 3 bases from V and 7 bases from J; junction bases left unmatched: 9. In germline, CDR1 is MDHEN, CDR2 SYDVKM. Sample: peripheral blood, taken from a patient treated with proton-based radiotherapy. The receptor was isolated from a man between 60 and 75 years old with pancreatic cancer. V and J are TRBV28 and TRBJ1-2, with TRBD1 identical over 9 bases. The CDR3 sequence: CASSLSGTGHSGYTF. In DNA form, the CDR3 reads TGTGCCAGCAGTTTGTCCGGGACAGGGCATAGTGGCTACACCTTC.